The source of this T cell receptor beta chain is a study of blood T cell repertoires in COVID-19. Overall study context: PBMCs, B-cell-depleted T cells, or T cells were the source of the cDNA or gDNA that made up the material.

The table came from immunoSEQ multiplex PCR; TCRdb's copy has only in-frame clones and leaves some out. The sample has under 200,000 clones, 82% seen once. The CDR3 totals 16 residues. CDR1 and CDR2 from the germline V gene are SGHRS and YFSETQ. Trimming cost V 3 bases and J 0 bases; bases outside gene matches: 6. Sequenced material: PBMCs or T cells enriched from blood (not recorded which). The receptor was isolated from a man over 45 who had recovered from COVID-19. V is TRBV5-1 and J is TRBJ2-1, with TRBD1 matching 7 bases. For the CDR3, the DNA is TGCGCCAGCAGCTCCCTTGGGACAGTCTCCTACAATGAGCAGTTCTTC. It specifies CASSSLGTVSYNEQFF.